These T cell receptor beta chains were read from a single sample in a study of T cells in narcolepsy. This table comes from immunoSEQ multiplex PCR, and its TCRdb copy is limited to in-frame clones, with some not included. The data contain tens of thousands of clones, around 79% of them singletons. The material sequenced was memory (CD45RA-) CD4+ T cells from blood. The receptor set was obtained from a human donor in good health. The CDR3 runs from the conserved cysteine through the conserved F or W. D genes are given only for firm matches. Only some rows state a clone size, as once, few, many or a class for expanded clones.

j_call,clone_size,d_call,v_call,cdr3_aa,cdr3_nt
TRBJ1-1,once,-,TRBV10-3,CAIRAGFGTEAFF,TGTGCCATCAGGGCCGGGTTTGGTACTGAAGCTTTCTTT
TRBJ2-1,-,-,TRBV28,CASSQTTHNEQFF,TGTGCCAGCAGTCAGACTACCCACAATGAGCAGTTCTTC
TRBJ1-1,-,-,TRBV10-1,CAKKTDWGEAFF,TGCGCCAAAAAGACAGATTGGGGTGAAGCTTTCTTT
TRBJ1-1,-,-,TRBV7-3,CASSLQENTEAFF,TGTGCCAGCAGCTTACAGGAGAACACTGAAGCTTTCTTT
TRBJ2-1,once,-,TRBV19,CASSIVGQTVKLEQFF,TGTGCCAGTAGTATAGTAGGCCAGACAGTGAAACTTGAGCAGTTCTTC
TRBJ1-2,-,-,TRBV25-1,CASSDLGGQGYTF,TGTGCCAGCAGTGACTTAGGCGGGCAAGGCTACACCTTC
TRBJ1-2,-,-,TRBV4-1,CASSQVPPGRYGYTF,TGCGCCAGCAGCCAAGTACCCCCAGGGCGCTATGGCTACACCTTC
TRBJ1-5,-,-,TRBV5-1,CASSLDGASNRPQHF,TGCGCCAGCAGCTTGGACGGGGCCTCCAATCGGCCCCAGCATTTT
TRBJ1-3,-,TRBD1,TRBV5-1,CASSLGTGSNTIYF,TGCGCCAGCAGCCTAGGGACAGGGTCTAACACCATATATTTT
TRBJ2-1,-,-,TRBV29-1,CSGLWGSEQFF,TGCAGCGGGCTATGGGGTAGTGAGCAGTTCTTC
TRBJ2-5,-,-,TRBV9,CASSGVFGETQYF,TGTGCCAGCAGCGGGGTTTTCGGTGAGACCCAGTACTTC
TRBJ2-3,-,-,TRBV11-2,CASSFAGISTDTQYF,TGTGCCAGCAGCTTCGCGGGGATTAGCACAGATACGCAGTATTTT
TRBJ1-4,-,-,TRBV30,CAWELGNNEKLFF,TGTGCCTGGGAGTTGGGGAATAATGAAAAACTGTTTTTT
TRBJ1-1,few,-,TRBV4-2,CASSQTGTFDEAFF,TGTGCCAGCAGCCAAACTGGGACGTTTGATGAAGCTTTCTTT
TRBJ1-1,-,-,TRBV6-5,CASSTTANTEAFF,TGTGCCAGCAGTACCACAGCCAACACTGAAGCTTTCTTT
TRBJ1-3,-,-,TRBV12-2,CASRSGAVICGNTIYF,TGTGCAAGTCGCAGCGGAGCTGTCATATGTGGAAACACCATATATTTT
TRBJ2-7,-,-,TRBV7-2,CASSLGRGDVYEQYF,TGTGCCAGCAGCTTAGGTAGAGGGGATGTCTACGAGCAGTACTTC
TRBJ2-1,-,TRBD2,TRBV5-1,CASSGRTSGLERGQFF,TGCGCCAGCAGTGGGAGGACTAGCGGCCTCGAAAGGGGGCAGTTCTTC
TRBJ2-7,-,TRBD1,TRBV4-1,CASSQPGQRYEQYF,TGCGCCAGCAGCCAGCCGGGACAGCGCTACGAGCAGTACTTC
TRBJ1-2,once,TRBD1,TRBV5-1,CASSLDGQGGYGYTF,TGCGCCAGCAGCTTGGACGGACAGGGCGGCTATGGCTACACCTTC
TRBJ2-5,-,-,TRBV9,CASSQGGAVETQYF,TGTGCCAGCAGCCAAGGCGGGGCCGTTGAGACCCAGTACTTC
TRBJ2-3,-,-,TRBV9,CASSADPSAVDTQYF,TGTGCCAGCAGCGCAGACCCCTCTGCCGTGGATACGCAGTATTTT
TRBJ1-1,-,-,TRBV19,CASTPPSYSWAFF,TGTGCCAGTACCCCCCCGAGTTACAGTTGGGCTTTCTTT
TRBJ2-7,-,TRBD1,TRBV7-9,CASSLGQGVDYEQYF,TGTGCCAGCAGCTTGGGACAGGGGGTGGACTACGAGCAGTACTTC
TRBJ2-4,-,TRBD2,TRBV28,CASSFAGLAGKNIQYF,TGTGCCAGCAGTTTCGCCGGACTAGCGGGAAAAAACATTCAGTACTTC
TRBJ2-3,-,TRBD1,TRBV15,CATSRGTGGSDTQYF,TGTGCCACCAGTCGGGGGACAGGGGGCTCAGATACGCAGTATTTT
TRBJ2-1,-,TRBD2,TRBV30,CAWMRGHGGANEQFF,TGTGCCTGGATGAGAGGGCACGGGGGGGCCAATGAGCAGTTCTTC
TRBJ2-1,-,-,TRBV2,CASSEQGADNEQFF,TGTGCCAGCAGTGAACAAGGGGCGGACAATGAGCAGTTCTTC
TRBJ1-5,-,TRBD1,TRBV15,CATSRETGGGYQPQHF,TGTGCCACCAGCAGAGAGACAGGGGGCGGATATCAGCCCCAGCATTTT
TRBJ2-3,-,TRBD2,TRBV7-9,CASTPGTSGTDTQYF,TGTGCCAGCACCCCCGGGACTAGCGGCACAGATACGCAGTATTTT
TRBJ1-3,medium-sized,-,TRBV6-6,CASTPRGGGNTIYF,TGTGCCAGCACTCCCCGCGGGGGGGGAAACACCATATATTTT
TRBJ1-1,few,-,TRBV7-8,CASSLPPYKNTEAFF,TGTGCCAGCAGCTTACCTCCGTATAAGAACACTGAAGCTTTCTTT